A selection of T cell receptor beta chains follows, all from one sample in a study of early T cells in non-severe SARS-CoV-2 infection. TCRdb ran MiXCR on the 5' RACE reads and lists one entry per CDR3 protein. The sample has 45,000 to 60,000 distinct CDR3 sequences; over 7% are singletons. The specimen was whole blood. All receptors come from an adult who was a healthcare worker with PCR-confirmed SARS-CoV-2 infection or an uninfected control (not recorded which). The CDR3 runs from the conserved cysteine through the conserved F or W. Fields, in order: J gene, clone size, D gene, V gene, CDR3 protein, CDR3 DNA. D genes are given only for firm matches. A row's size may be missing; if present it is once, few, many or a size class.

J: TRBJ2-7
size: few
D: TRBD2
V: TRBV3-1
CDR3: CASSQLGRTRDEQYF
DNA: TGTGCCAGCAGCCAATTAGGCCGGACTAGGGACGAGCAGTACTTC

J: TRBJ1-2
size: many
D: NA
V: TRBV3-1
CDR3: CASSQGRDGYTF
DNA: TGTGCCAGCAGCCAAGGAAGGGATGGCTACACCTTC

J: TRBJ2-7
size: many
D: TRBD1
V: TRBV29-1
CDR3: CSVGTGAPYEQYF
DNA: TGCAGCGTAGGGACAGGGGCCCCCTACGAGCAGTACTTC

J: TRBJ2-7
size: NA
D: NA
V: TRBV7-9
CDR3: CASSPGAHEQYF
DNA: TGTGCCAGCAGCCCTGGCGCGCACGAGCAGTACTTC

J: TRBJ1-1
size: many
D: NA
V: TRBV6-5
CDR3: CASSYRGNTEAFF
DNA: TGTGCCAGCAGTTACAGGGGGAACACTGAAGCTTTCTTT

J: TRBJ1-2
size: NA
D: TRBD1
V: TRBV5-1
CDR3: CASSRGGQGNFGYTF
DNA: TGCGCCAGCAGCCGTGGCGGACAGGGGAACTTTGGCTACACCTTC

J: TRBJ2-5
size: many
D: NA
V: TRBV3-1
CDR3: CASSQGQGETQYF
DNA: TGTGCCAGCAGCCAAGGCCAGGGAGAGACCCAGTACTTC

J: TRBJ1-6
size: NA
D: NA
V: TRBV12-3/TRBV12-4
CDR3: CASSSQGFGPPLHF
DNA: TGTGCCAGCAGTTCCCAAGGGTTCGGGCCACCCCTCCACTTT

J: TRBJ2-7
size: few
D: TRBD2
V: TRBV10-3
CDR3: CASSGDSYEQYF
DNA: TGTGCCTCTAGCGGGGACTCCTACGAGCAGTACTTC

J: TRBJ2-5
size: few
D: TRBD2
V: TRBV7-9
CDR3: CASSPTSGGKETQYF
DNA: TGTGCCAGCAGCCCCACTAGCGGGGGAAAAGAGACCCAGTACTTC

J: TRBJ1-3
size: NA
D: NA
V: TRBV18
CDR3: CASSPIAFTPGNTIYF
DNA: TGTGCCAGCTCACCGATAGCCTTTACTCCTGGAAACACCATATATTTT

J: TRBJ1-1
size: few
D: NA
V: TRBV7-9
CDR3: CASSGGGTEAFF
DNA: TGTGCCTCATCCGGTGGGGGCACTGAAGCTTTCTTT

J: TRBJ1-2
size: few
D: TRBD1
V: TRBV20-1
CDR3: CSAWGQGDRGYTF
DNA: TGCAGTGCATGGGGACAGGGAGATCGAGGCTACACCTTC

J: TRBJ1-1
size: few
D: TRBD1
V: TRBV5-1
CDR3: CASSFGQGGMNTEAFF
DNA: TGCGCCAGCAGCTTTGGACAGGGCGGAATGAACACTGAAGCTTTCTTT

J: TRBJ1-5
size: NA
D: TRBD1
V: TRBV7-2
CDR3: CASSTSDRVPNQPQHF
DNA: TGTGCCAGCAGCACGTCGGACAGGGTCCCAAATCAGCCCCAGCATTTT

J: TRBJ2-2
size: NA
D: NA
V: TRBV12-3/TRBV12-4
CDR3: CASNDLSGTGELFF
DNA: TGTGCCAGCAACGACCTATCAGGCACCGGGGAGCTGTTTTTT

J: TRBJ1-2
size: many
D: NA
V: TRBV4-1
CDR3: CASSHTSGRAGYTF
DNA: TGCGCCAGCAGCCATACCTCCGGGAGAGCTGGCTACACCTTC

J: TRBJ2-3
size: many
D: NA
V: TRBV20-1
CDR3: CSARDLNGRFWYF
DNA: TGCAGTGCTAGAGATCTGAACGGACGGTTTTGGTATTTT

J: TRBJ1-6
size: few
D: NA
V: TRBV2
CDR3: CASKGSTGNSPLHF
DNA: TGTGCCAGCAAAGGTTCAACAGGAAATTCACCCCTCCACTTT

J: TRBJ1-2
size: many
D: NA
V: TRBV20-1
CDR3: CSASAGVSNYGYTF
DNA: TGCAGTGCTAGTGCCGGGGTCTCGAACTATGGCTACACCTTC

J: TRBJ1-1
size: few
D: NA
V: TRBV18
CDR3: CASSPGTHTEAFF
DNA: TGTGCCAGCTCACCGGGGACCCACACTGAAGCTTTCTTT

J: TRBJ2-1
size: many
D: NA
V: TRBV9
CDR3: CASSVASSSYNEQFF
DNA: TGTGCCAGCAGCGTAGCCTCCAGCTCCTACAATGAGCAGTTCTTC

J: TRBJ2-3
size: NA
D: NA
V: TRBV12-3/TRBV12-4
CDR3: CASRGGVADTQYF
DNA: TGTGCCTCCCGTGGGGGCGTAGCAGATACGCAGTATTTT

J: TRBJ2-3
size: NA
D: TRBD2
V: TRBV5-1
CDR3: CASRLTSGGTNTQYF
DNA: TGCGCCAGCAGGTTGACTAGCGGGGGAACCAATACGCAGTATTTT